This T cell receptor (beta chain) derives from a study of cytomegalovirus exposure and HLA in healthy donors. Whole-study results and caveats: An ancestry cluster, one associated with Asian ancestry, reportedly showed fewer N-insertions than the roughly 670-donor mean in a later analysis. Across donors, sequencing depth was assumed by presence/absence analyses to be roughly uniform.

Use of 60 Vbeta and 13 Jbeta primers characterized the PCR. Clones were sequenced by immunoSEQ multiplex PCR, and TCRdb holds only the in-frame ones, with some missing. The sample has 200,000 to 300,000 clones, roughly 78% seen once. Comments on this clone: Its specificity is not known.

Per the germline V gene, CDR1 is KGHSH and CDR2 is LQKENI. Between the trimmed V and J ends, which lost 1 base and 5 bases, there was a span of 11 bases. The CDR3 consists of 15 residues. The sample was PBMCs. The sequence came from a boy aged 10-17 years in good health and CMV-seronegative. V usage is TRBV18 and J usage is TRBJ1-4; the D gene is possibly TRBD1 (5 bases). The DNA for the CDR3 is TGTGCCAGCTCACCACGGGGGGGAGAAAATGAAAAACTGTTTTTT. It specifies CASSPRGGENEKLFF. Full variable domain (remainder filled in from reference TRBV18 and TRBJ1-4): NAGVMQNPRHLVRRRGQEARLRCSPMKGHSHVYWYRQLPEEGLKFMVYLQKENIIDESGMPKERFSAEFPKEGPSILRIQQVVRGDSAAYFCASSPRGGENEKLFFGSGTQLSVL.